Below, 17 T cell receptor beta chains from the same sample are listed, as sequenced in a study of patients and donors after allogeneic stem cell transplantation. TCRdb processed the RT-PCR reads anew with MiXCR; each CDR3 protein has one entry. The sample has about 90,000 distinct CDR3 sequences, roughly 43% seen once. Sequenced sample: blood, either unsorted or a sorted T cell fraction (not recorded which). Source of these receptors: a human donor who was either an allogeneic HSCT recipient or a stem cell or donor lymphocyte infusion donor (not recorded which). It is not recorded whose cells these are; they may come from a transplant donor.

The sample holds a few counts of this clonotype. The genes are TRBV7-9 and TRBJ1-2, with a possible D match to TRBD1 (5 bases). Between the trimmed V and J ends, which lost 5 bases and 5 bases, there was a span of 15 bases. Germline V gives CDR1 SEHNR, CDR2 FQNEAQ (reference sequence). This CDR3 spans 14 amino acids. The CDR3 protein is CASSPRTWGYGYTF. CDR3 DNA: TGTGCCAGCAGCCCCAGGACGTGGGGGTATGGCTACACCTTC.

This clonotype was counted between two and nine times. The rearrangement links TRBV4-1 to TRBJ1-1; D gene uncertain. Germline values: CDR1 MGHRA, CDR2 YSYEKL. The CDR3 is made up of 14 amino acids. V was cut by 0 bases and J by 3 bases, with 8 bases left in between. The CDR3 DNA reads TGCGCCAGCAGCCAAGAGGTCCGTGACACTGAAGCTTTCTTT. Amino acid sequence: CASSQEVRDTEAFF.

The count of this clonotype is one. The rearrangement links TRBV12-3 or TRBV12-4 to TRBJ2-2, with unresolved D. The CDR3 loop spans 15 amino acids. Deletions cut 7 bases from V and 0 bases from J, with 12 bases between. CDR3 nucleotides: TGTGCCAGCACCCTAAAGATATCGAACACCGGGGAGCTGTTTTTT. Protein: CASTLKISNTGELFF.

DNA of the CDR3: TGTGCCAGCAGTCCCCAACAGGGGGCTGAAGCTTTCTTT. Its translation: CASSPQQGAEAFF. This chain connects TRBV12-3 or TRBV12-4 to TRBJ1-1; TRBD1 aligns across 8 bases. This CDR3 region has 13 residues. V lost 5 bases to trimming and J lost 6 bases; unmatched junction nucleotides: 5.

The gene calls are TRBV28 and TRBJ2-7, with D uncertain. The CDR3 is 16 residues long. V was clipped by 1 base and J by 6 bases, with 19 bases between them. Per the germline V gene, CDR1 is MDHEN and CDR2 is SYDVKM. CDR3 residues: CASSLLRDRKLPEQYF. The CDR3 nucleotides are TGTGCCAGCAGTTTATTGAGAGACCGGAAGCTTCCCGAGCAGTACTTC.

The chain carries TRBV28 and TRBJ1-2; 9 nucleotides align to TRBD1. The length of the CDR3 is 15 residues. CDR1 MDHEN and CDR2 SYDVKM come from the germline V gene. With 3 bases clipped from V and 4 bases from J, the junction kept 6 bases outside the gene matches. CDR3 amino acids: CASSFGGQGSYGYTF. CDR3 DNA sequence: TGTGCCAGCAGTTTCGGGGGACAGGGTTCCTATGGCTACACCTTC.

On this clonotype: Compared with germline, one end of the junction differs, possibly owing to a read error. The J gene is TRBJ2-1, the V gene TRBV12-3 or TRBV12-4; perhaps TRBD2 as D (6 bases). The CDR3 runs to 16 residues. The CDR3 region has the DNA TGTGCCAGCAGTTTCCCATGGGCGGGAACTGACAATAAGCAGTTCTTC. Its protein is CASSFPWAGTDNKQFF.

The chain joins TRBV4-1 to TRBJ2-1, with TRBD2 matching 7 bases. V gave up 2 bases and J gave up 5 bases; unmatched junction bases: 6. CDR1 and CDR2 from the germline V gene are MGHRA and YSYEKL. The CDR3 is 15 residues long. The CDR3 coding sequence is TGCGCCAGCAGCCAACAAAGTGGGAGGGACAATGAGCAGTTCTTC. Amino acids: CASSQQSGRDNEQFF.

The chain is built from TRBV28 and TRBJ2-4; TRBD1 agrees at 9 bases. CDR1 is MDHEN and CDR2 is SYDVKM in the germline V gene. Trimming took 3 bases from V and 6 from J; bases not matched to a gene: 3. This CDR3 has 14 residues. CDR3 loop: CASSLETGGNIQYF. The CDR3 DNA reads as TGTGCCAGCAGTTTGGAGACAGGGGGAAACATTCAGTACTTC.

In this sample, this clonotype turned up a few times. This chain links TRBV29-1 with TRBJ1-5, with D possibly being TRBD1 (5 bases). Germline CDR1 reads SQVTM; CDR2 reads ANQGSEA. V lost 2 bases and J 6 bases, leaving 14 bases between the germline ends. This CDR3 spans 14 amino acids. The CDR3 is CSVERGTDCQPQHF. The CDR3 bases are TGCAGCGTTGAAAGAGGGACGGACTGTCAGCCCCAGCATTTT.

The gene calls are TRBV12-3 or TRBV12-4 and TRBJ1-2; D unclear. Trimming pared 7 bases from V and 1 base from J, leaving 4 bases between. The CDR3 is 11 amino acids. The CDR3 protein is CASMFNYGYTF. In DNA form, the CDR3 reads TGTGCCAGCATGTTTAACTATGGCTACACCTTC.

This clonotype was observed many times. The chain joins TRBV7-2 to TRBJ1-5; tentatively, D is TRBD1 (5 bases). The germline V and J ends were trimmed by 0 bases and 1 base, with 7 bases remaining between them. The germline V gene encodes CDR1 SGHTA and CDR2 FQGNSA. CDR3 size: 15 residues. The CDR3 loop reads CASSLATASNQPQHF. CDR3 bases: TGTGCCAGCAGCTTAGCGACAGCCAGCAATCAGCCCCAGCATTTT.

The V call is TRBV29-1, the J call TRBJ1-1; TRBD1 matches at 7 bases. The length of the CDR3 is 13 residues. Germline CDR1 is SQVTM and CDR2 is ANQGSEA. V lost 4 bases to trimming and J lost 2 bases; unmatched junction nucleotides: 4. The CDR3 reads CSVVRQGNTEAFF. In nucleotides, the CDR3 is TGCAGCGTTGTCCGACAGGGTAACACTGAAGCTTTCTTT.

In this sample, this clonotype turned up a few times. The chain joins TRBV12-3 or TRBV12-4 to TRBJ1-2; TRBD1 matches at 9 bases. J lost 6 bases, V lost 5 bases, and 7 bases had no gene match. This CDR3 has 14 amino acids. CDR3 loop: CASSGGGTGNGYTF. The DNA for the CDR3 is TGTGCCAGCAGTGGCGGCGGGACAGGGAATGGCTACACCTTC.

V gene TRBV30 combines with J gene TRBJ1-5; 7 bases fit TRBD1. V gave up 2 bases and J gave up 2 bases; unmatched junction bases: 6. The CDR3 runs to 15 residues. CDR1 and CDR2 (germline): GTSNPN, SVGIG (reference sequence). The DNA of the CDR3 is TGTGCCTGGAGTACCCTCACAGGGGGCAATCAGCCCCAGCATTTT. Residues: CAWSTLTGGNQPQHF.

The chain joins TRBV12-3 or TRBV12-4 to TRBJ2-7; D unclear. Trimming stripped 5 bases from V and 2 bases from J, with 13 bases between. The CDR3 runs to 14 residues. CDR3 nucleotide sequence: TGTGCCAGCAGTCTCGACAACCGACCCTACGAGCAGTACTTC. Encoded protein: CASSLDNRPYEQYF.

The chain employs TRBV7-9 and TRBJ1-1; the D gene is possibly TRBD1 (5 bases). CDR1 SEHNR and CDR2 FQNEAQ come from the germline V gene (reference sequence). This CDR3 region has 15 residues. Trimming took off 10 bases at V and 5 bases at J, with 23 bases between the two ends. CDR3 sequence (DNA): TGTGCCAACACTCCGGGGGGAAGGATTGATACTGAAGCTTTCTTT. Its protein is CANTPGGRIDTEAFF.